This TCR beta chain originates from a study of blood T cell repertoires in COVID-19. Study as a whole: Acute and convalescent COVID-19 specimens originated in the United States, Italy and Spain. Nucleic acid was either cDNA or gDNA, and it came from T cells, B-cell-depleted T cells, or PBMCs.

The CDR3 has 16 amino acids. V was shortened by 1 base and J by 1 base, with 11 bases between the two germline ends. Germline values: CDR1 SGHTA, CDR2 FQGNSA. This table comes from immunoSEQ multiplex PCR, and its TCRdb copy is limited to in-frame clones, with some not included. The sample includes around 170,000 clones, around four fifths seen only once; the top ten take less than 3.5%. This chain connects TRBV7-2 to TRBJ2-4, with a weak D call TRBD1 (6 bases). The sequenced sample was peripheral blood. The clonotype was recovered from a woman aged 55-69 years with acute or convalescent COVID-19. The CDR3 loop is CASSLDSGVAKNIQYF. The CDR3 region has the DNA TGTGCCAGCAGCTTAGATTCAGGGGTGGCCAAAAACATTCAGTACTTC.